This T cell receptor (beta chain) was obtained from a study of patients and donors after allogeneic stem cell transplantation. TCRdb reprocessed the RT-PCR reads with MiXCR, giving one entry per CDR3 protein. The sample has approximately 140,000 distinct CDR3 sequences; over 30% are singletons. This clonotype was observed a handful of times. The CDR3 loop spans 16 amino acids. Trimming cost V 5 bases and J 8 bases; bases outside gene matches: 13. CDR1 is DFQATT, CDR2 SNEGSKA, per germline (reference sequence). The origin of this receptor is a human donor who was either an allogeneic HSCT recipient or a stem cell or donor lymphocyte infusion donor (not recorded which). It is not recorded whose cells these are; they may come from a transplant donor. The chain carries TRBV20-1 and TRBJ1-4; 11 bases align to TRBD1. The source material was blood, either unsorted or a sorted T cell fraction (not recorded which). Here the CDR3 DNA reads TGCAGTGCTTTCCGGGACAGGGGGAGCTTAAAAGAAAAACTGTTTTTT. Translated: CSAFRDRGSLKEKLFF.